Listed below are T cell receptor beta chains from one sample, sequenced in a study of cytomegalovirus exposure and HLA in healthy donors. Sequencing used immunoSEQ multiplex PCR; TCRdb keeps in-frame clones, though not all of them. This sample yields 150,000 to 200,000 clones, of which 75% to 85% are seen a single time; 2% to 2.5% belongs to the top ten. Sequencing was carried out using PBMCs. Receptor source: a woman in her thirties in good health and CMV-seropositive. The CDR3 runs from the conserved cysteine through the conserved F or W. The D gene is left open where the match is weak. Clone size, where shown, is once, few, many, or a class for clones that have expanded.

. TRBJ1-2 TRBV4-2 . TGTGCCAGCAGCCAAGAGGCTAGTAACTATGGCTACACCTTC CASSQEASNYGYTF
TRBD1 TRBJ1-2 TRBV7-2 . TGTGCCAGCAGCCAAACGGGACAGGGCGTCGGCTACACCTTC CASSQTGQGVGYTF
. TRBJ1-1 TRBV7-9 . TGTGCCAGCAGCTCGGGACACCCGGACACTGAAGCTTTCTTT CASSSGHPDTEAFF
. TRBJ1-4 TRBV5-8 . TGTGCCAGCAGCTTGACAGGGAGTCATGAAAAACTGTTTTTT CASSLTGSHEKLFF
. TRBJ1-3 TRBV28 . TGTGCCAGCAGTCCGCTGAGGGCCTCTGGAAACACCATATATTTT CASSPLRASGNTIYF
. TRBJ2-2 TRBV29-1 once TGCAGCGTGGAGGGATCGGTTAACACCGGGGAGCTGTTTTTT CSVEGSVNTGELFF
TRBD2 TRBJ2-3 TRBV5-1 . TGCGCCAGCAGCTTATCTAGCGGGGGGGCCTTAGATACGCAGTATTTT CASSLSSGGALDTQYF
. TRBJ1-5 TRBV7-2 . TGTGCCAGCAGCCCTAAGTTAATCGGAGGACAGCCCCAGCATTTT CASSPKLIGGQPQHF
. TRBJ2-3 TRBV16 . TGTGCCAGCAGCCAATCGCCAGGAACAGATACGCAGTATTTT CASSQSPGTDTQYF
. TRBJ1-1 TRBV5-6 . TGTGCCAGCAGCTCACCCTACGACACTGAAGCTTTCTTT CASSSPYDTEAFF
. TRBJ1-2 TRBV7-9 . TGTGCCAGCAGCTCAGGGGTTCATGGCTACACCTTC CASSSGVHGYTF
TRBD1 TRBJ1-2 TRBV7-2 . TGTGCCAGCAGCTCGAAGACAGGGGCTTTTGGGTATGGCTACACCTTC CASSSKTGAFGYGYTF
TRBD1 TRBJ1-4 TRBV28 . TGTGCCAGCAGTTTACCCGGGACAGGGAATGAAAAACTGTTTTTT CASSLPGTGNEKLFF
TRBD1 TRBJ2-4 TRBV6-6 . TGTGCCAGCAGTTATAGTCCGACAGGGGAGGTCGTCGGGTACTTC CASSYSPTGEVVGYF
. TRBJ2-7 TRBV27 once TGTGCCAGCAGTTACGACACCCACCTTGGGGAGCAGTACTTC CASSYDTHLGEQYF
. TRBJ2-7 TRBV2 few TGTGCCAGCAGCCATTTCTTCGGGGGACCTAACGAGCAGTACTTC CASSHFFGGPNEQYF
. TRBJ2-2 TRBV5-1 . TGCGCCAGCAGGGATTGGAAACAGGGAAATTCCGGGGAGCTGTTTTTT CASRDWKQGNSGELFF
. TRBJ1-2 TRBV4-2 . TGTGCCAGCAGCCAAGAAAGACAGTCTAACTATGGCTACACCTTC CASSQERQSNYGYTF
. TRBJ2-3 TRBV5-4 . TGTGCCAGCAGCTGGGCTATTCCTCGGGGAAGAGATACGCAGTATTTT CASSWAIPRGRDTQYF
. TRBJ2-7 TRBV5-1 once TGCGCCAGCAGCATGACCGGGACACCTTTCTACGAGCAGTACTTC CASSMTGTPFYEQYF
. TRBJ2-5 TRBV7-2 . TGTGCCAGCAGCCAGGGAGGGGGGCCAGAAGAGACCCAGTACTTC CASSQGGGPEETQYF
TRBD2 TRBJ2-1 TRBV27 . TGTGCCAGCAGTTTATTAACGAGCGGGGGACGGGAGCAGTTCTTC CASSLLTSGGREQFF
TRBD2 TRBJ2-7 TRBV5-4 . TGTGCCAGCAGCTCCAGTCGAACGACTAGCGGGAACTCCTACGAGCAGTACTTC CASSSSRTTSGNSYEQYF
. TRBJ2-1 TRBV19 . TGTGCCAGTAGTATAGATCGGGCGGGCATAGTCGGCAATGAGCAGTTCTTC CASSIDRAGIVGNEQFF
TRBD1 TRBJ1-4 TRBV11-3 . TGTGCCAGCCGCCCGGGAACAGGGGGAGGGGAAAAACTGTTTTTT CASRPGTGGGEKLFF
TRBD2 TRBJ2-1 TRBV5-1 . TGCGCCAGCAGCTGGGGGGCGCCTAGCGGGGGGGCCAATGAGCAGTTCTTC CASSWGAPSGGANEQFF
TRBD2 TRBJ2-3 TRBV7-8 . TGTGCCAGCAGCTCGGGGACTAGTGTCCGCACAGATACGCAGTATTTT CASSSGTSVRTDTQYF
. TRBJ2-1 TRBV13 . TGTGCCAGCAGCTCCGGACAGAATGAGCAGTTCTTC CASSSGQNEQFF
. TRBJ1-1 TRBV6-1 once TGTGCCAGCAGTCGCCAGGAGAACACTGAAGCTTTCTTT CASSRQENTEAFF
TRBD2 TRBJ2-1 TRBV7-9 . TGTGCCAGCAGCTTAGACCGCGCGGGGGTGGACAATGAGCAGTTCTTC CASSLDRAGVDNEQFF
TRBD2 TRBJ2-4 TRBV4-3 . TGCGCCAGCAGCCAAGAGGGAGGGAGGATAGACATTCAGTACTTC CASSQEGGRIDIQYF
. TRBJ2-1 TRBV18 few TGTGCCAGCTCACCACTCCTCGGGGTAGGGAATGAGCAGTTCTTC CASSPLLGVGNEQFF
. TRBJ1-3 TRBV21-1 . TGTGCCAGCAGCGAGGCATACTACTCTGGAAACACCATATATTTT CASSEAYYSGNTIYF
TRBD1 TRBJ2-7 TRBV18 . TGTGCCAGCTCCCCCCCCCTGGACAGGGCCAACGAGCAGTACTTC CASSPPLDRANEQYF
. TRBJ2-7 TRBV6-5 once TGTGCCAGCAGTTACTCACACAGTGGGTACGAGCAGTACTTC CASSYSHSGYEQYF
. TRBJ1-1 TRBV4-1 few TGCGCCAGCAGCCAAGCTAGGACACCAGACACTGAAGCTTTCTTT CASSQARTPDTEAFF
TRBD2 TRBJ2-1 TRBV7-6 . TGTGCCAGCAGCTTAGGCGGGGGACTGAGCTCCTACAATGAGCAGTTCTTC CASSLGGGLSSYNEQFF
. TRBJ2-2 TRBV2 once TGTGCCAGCAGGGTAGGGGCCGGGGAGCTGTTTTTT CASRVGAGELFF